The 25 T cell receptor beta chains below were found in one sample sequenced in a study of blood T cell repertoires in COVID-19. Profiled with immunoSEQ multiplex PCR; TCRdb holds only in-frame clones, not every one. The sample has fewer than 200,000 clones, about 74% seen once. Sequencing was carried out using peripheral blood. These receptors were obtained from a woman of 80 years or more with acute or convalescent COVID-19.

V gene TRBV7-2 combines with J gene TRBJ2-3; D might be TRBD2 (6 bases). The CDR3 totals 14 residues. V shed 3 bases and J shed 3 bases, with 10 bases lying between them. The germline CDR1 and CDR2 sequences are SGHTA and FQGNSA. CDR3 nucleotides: TGTGCCAGCAGCTTCGGGGGAGTGACAGATACGCAGTATTTT. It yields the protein CASSFGGVTDTQYF.

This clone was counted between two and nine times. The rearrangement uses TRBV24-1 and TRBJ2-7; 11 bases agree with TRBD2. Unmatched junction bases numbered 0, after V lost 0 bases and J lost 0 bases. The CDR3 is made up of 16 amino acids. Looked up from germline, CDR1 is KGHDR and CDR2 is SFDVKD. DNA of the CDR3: TGTGCCACCAGTGATTTGGGGACTAGCGGCTCCTACGAGCAGTACTTC. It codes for CATSDLGTSGSYEQYF.

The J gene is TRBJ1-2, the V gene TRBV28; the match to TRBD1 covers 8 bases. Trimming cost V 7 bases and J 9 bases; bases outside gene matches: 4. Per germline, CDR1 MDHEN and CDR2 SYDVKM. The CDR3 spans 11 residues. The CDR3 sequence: CASTRQGSYTF. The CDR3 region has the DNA TGTGCCAGCACTCGACAGGGGAGCTACACCTTC.

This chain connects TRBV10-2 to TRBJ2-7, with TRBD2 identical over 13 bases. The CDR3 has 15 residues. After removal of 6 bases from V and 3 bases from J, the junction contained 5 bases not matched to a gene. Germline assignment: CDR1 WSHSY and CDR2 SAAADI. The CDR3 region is CASRGGLAGYYEQYF. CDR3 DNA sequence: TGCGCCAGCAGGGGGGGACTAGCGGGATACTACGAGCAGTACTTC.

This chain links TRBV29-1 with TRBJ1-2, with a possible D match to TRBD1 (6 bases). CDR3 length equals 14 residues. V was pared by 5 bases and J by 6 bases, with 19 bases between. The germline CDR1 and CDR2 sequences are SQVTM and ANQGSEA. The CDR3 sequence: CSVTDSRNEDGYTF. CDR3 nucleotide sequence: TGCAGCGTTACGGACAGCCGTAATGAGGATGGCTACACCTTC.

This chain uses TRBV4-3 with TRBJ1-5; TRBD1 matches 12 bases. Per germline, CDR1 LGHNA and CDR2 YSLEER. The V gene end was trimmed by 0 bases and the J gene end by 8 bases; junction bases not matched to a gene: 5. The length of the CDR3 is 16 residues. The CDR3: CASSQDLGTGGEPQHF. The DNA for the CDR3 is TGCGCCAGCAGCCAAGATCTCGGGACAGGGGGCGAGCCCCAGCATTTT.

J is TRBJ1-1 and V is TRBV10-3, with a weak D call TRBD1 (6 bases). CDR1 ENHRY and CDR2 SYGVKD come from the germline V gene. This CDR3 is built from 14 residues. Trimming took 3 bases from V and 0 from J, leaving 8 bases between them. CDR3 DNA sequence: TGTGCCATCAGTGAAGGGGGACTGAACACTGAAGCTTTCTTT. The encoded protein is CAISEGGLNTEAFF.

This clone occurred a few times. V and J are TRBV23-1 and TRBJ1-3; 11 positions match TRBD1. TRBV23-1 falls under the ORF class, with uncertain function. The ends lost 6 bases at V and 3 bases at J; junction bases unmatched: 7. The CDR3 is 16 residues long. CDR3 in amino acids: CASSKDRGLFGNTIYF. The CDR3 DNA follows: TGCGCCAGCAGCAAGGACAGGGGGCTCTTTGGAAACACCATATATTTT.

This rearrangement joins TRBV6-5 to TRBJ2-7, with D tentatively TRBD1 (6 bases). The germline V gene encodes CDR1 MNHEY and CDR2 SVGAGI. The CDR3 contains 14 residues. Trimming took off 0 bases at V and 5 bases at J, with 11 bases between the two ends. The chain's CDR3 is CASSYSNRAHEQYF. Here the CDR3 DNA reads TGTGCCAGCAGTTACTCAAACAGGGCCCACGAGCAGTACTTC.

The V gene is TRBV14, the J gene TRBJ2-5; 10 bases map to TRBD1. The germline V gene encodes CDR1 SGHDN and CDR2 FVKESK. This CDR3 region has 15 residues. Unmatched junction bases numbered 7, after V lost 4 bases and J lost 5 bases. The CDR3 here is CASSPRDRGSETQYF. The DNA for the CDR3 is TGTGCCAGCAGCCCCCGGGACAGGGGATCCGAGACCCAGTACTTC.

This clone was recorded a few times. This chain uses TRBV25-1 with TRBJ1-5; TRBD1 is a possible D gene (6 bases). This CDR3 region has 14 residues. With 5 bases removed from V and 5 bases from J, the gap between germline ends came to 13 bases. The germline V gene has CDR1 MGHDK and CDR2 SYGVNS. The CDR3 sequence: CASSLGHPHQPQHF. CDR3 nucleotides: TGTGCCAGCAGTCTGGGACACCCTCATCAGCCCCAGCATTTT.

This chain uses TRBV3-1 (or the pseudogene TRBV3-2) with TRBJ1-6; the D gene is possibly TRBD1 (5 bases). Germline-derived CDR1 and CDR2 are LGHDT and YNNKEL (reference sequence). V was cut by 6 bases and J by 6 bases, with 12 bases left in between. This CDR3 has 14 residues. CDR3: CASSGTGPNSPLHF. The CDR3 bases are TGTGCCAGCAGTGGCACAGGACCTAATTCACCCCTCCACTTT.

CDR3 DNA sequence: TGTGCCAGCAGCCCACAGGAAAATCAGCCCCAGCATTTT. Encoded protein: CASSPQENQPQHF. The gene calls are TRBV7-9 and TRBJ1-5, with D tentatively TRBD1 (5 bases). This CDR3 spans 13 amino acids. Germline lookup yields CDR1 SEHNR and CDR2 FQNEAQ (reference sequence). Trimming stripped 5 bases from V and 4 bases from J, with 9 bases between.

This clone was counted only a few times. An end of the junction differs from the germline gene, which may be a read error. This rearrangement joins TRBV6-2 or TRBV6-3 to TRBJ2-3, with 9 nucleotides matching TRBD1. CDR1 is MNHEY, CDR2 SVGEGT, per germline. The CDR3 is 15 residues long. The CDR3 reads CASSYWTGGTDTQYF. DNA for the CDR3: TGTGCCAGCAGCTACTGGACAGGGGGCACAGATACGCAGTATTTT.

The CDR3 region is CASTLSLVGSGELFF. The CDR3, as DNA: TGTGCCAGCACCCTTAGTCTAGTAGGTTCCGGGGAGCTGTTTTTT. This chain links TRBV2 with TRBJ2-2; D gene uncertain. This CDR3 spans 15 amino acids. Looked up from germline, CDR1 is SNHLY and CDR2 is FYNNEI. Trimming pared 7 bases from V and 6 bases from J, leaving 18 bases between.

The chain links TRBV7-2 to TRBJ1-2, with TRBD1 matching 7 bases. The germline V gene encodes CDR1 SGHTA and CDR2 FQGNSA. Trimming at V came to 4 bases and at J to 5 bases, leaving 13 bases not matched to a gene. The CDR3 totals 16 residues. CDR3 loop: CASSSPALVQGYGYTF. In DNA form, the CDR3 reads TGTGCCAGCAGCTCGCCTGCTCTGGTACAGGGGTATGGCTACACCTTC.

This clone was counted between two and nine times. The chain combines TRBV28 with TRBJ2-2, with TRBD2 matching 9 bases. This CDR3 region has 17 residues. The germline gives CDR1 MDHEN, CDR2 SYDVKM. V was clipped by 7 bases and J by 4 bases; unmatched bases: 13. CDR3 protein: CASNKPGSGSVTGELFF. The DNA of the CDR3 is TGTGCCAGCAATAAACCCGGTAGCGGGAGCGTCACCGGGGAGCTGTTTTTT.

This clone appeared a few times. The CDR3 loop is CSGTSGGGQPQHF. The CDR3 DNA reads as TGCAGCGGGACTTCAGGGGGAGGACAGCCCCAGCATTTT. The gene calls are TRBV29-1 and TRBJ1-5, with 7 bases identical to TRBD1. This CDR3 has 13 amino acids. Germline lookup yields CDR1 SQVTM and CDR2 ANQGSEA. The V segment lost 7 bases and the J segment 7 bases; nucleotides outside the gene matches: 10.

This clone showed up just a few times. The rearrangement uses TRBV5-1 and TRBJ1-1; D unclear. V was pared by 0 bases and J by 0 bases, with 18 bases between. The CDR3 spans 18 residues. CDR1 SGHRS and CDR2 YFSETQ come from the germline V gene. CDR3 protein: CASSLDPRWRSLNTEAFF. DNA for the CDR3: TGCGCCAGCAGCTTGGACCCCCGGTGGAGGTCCCTGAACACTGAAGCTTTCTTT.

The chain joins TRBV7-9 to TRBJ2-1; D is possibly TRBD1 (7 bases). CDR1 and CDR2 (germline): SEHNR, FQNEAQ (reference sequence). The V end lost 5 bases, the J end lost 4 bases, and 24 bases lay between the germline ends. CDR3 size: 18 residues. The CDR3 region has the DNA TGTGCCAGCAGCAAAAGCGGGTTCAAACAGGGGAGGTACAATGAGCAGTTCTTC. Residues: CASSKSGFKQGRYNEQFF.

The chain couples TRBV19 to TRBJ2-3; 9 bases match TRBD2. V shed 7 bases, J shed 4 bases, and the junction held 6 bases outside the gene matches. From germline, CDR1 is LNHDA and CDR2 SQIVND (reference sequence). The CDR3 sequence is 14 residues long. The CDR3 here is CASNGAGGPDTQYF. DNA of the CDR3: TGTGCCAGTAACGGGGCGGGAGGGCCAGATACGCAGTATTTT.

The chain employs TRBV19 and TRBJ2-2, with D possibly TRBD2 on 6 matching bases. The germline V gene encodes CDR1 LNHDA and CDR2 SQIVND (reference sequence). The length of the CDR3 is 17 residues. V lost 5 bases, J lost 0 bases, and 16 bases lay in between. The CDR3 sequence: CASSLGFGGTNTGELFF. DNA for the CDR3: TGTGCCAGTAGTCTAGGTTTTGGCGGGACGAACACCGGGGAGCTGTTTTTT.

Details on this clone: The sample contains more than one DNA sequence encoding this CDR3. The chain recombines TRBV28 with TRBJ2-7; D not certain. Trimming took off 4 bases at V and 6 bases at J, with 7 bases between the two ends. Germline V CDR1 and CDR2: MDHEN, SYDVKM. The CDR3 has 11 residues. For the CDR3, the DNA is TGTGCCAGCAGTTCCCCTCGCGAGCAGTACTTC. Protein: CASSSPREQYF.

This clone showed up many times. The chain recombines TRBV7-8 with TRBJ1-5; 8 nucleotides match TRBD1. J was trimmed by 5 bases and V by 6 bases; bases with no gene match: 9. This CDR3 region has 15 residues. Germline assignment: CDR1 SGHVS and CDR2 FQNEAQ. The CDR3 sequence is CASRPDRGRYQPQHF. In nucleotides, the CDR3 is TGTGCCAGCAGACCTGACAGGGGCCGATATCAGCCCCAGCATTTT.

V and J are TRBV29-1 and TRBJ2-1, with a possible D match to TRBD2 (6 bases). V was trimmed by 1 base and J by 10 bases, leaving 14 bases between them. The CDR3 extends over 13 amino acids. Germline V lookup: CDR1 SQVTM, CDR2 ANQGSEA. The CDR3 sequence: CSVEGTTSGEQFF. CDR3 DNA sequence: TGCAGCGTTGAAGGGACTACCTCAGGAGAGCAGTTCTTC.